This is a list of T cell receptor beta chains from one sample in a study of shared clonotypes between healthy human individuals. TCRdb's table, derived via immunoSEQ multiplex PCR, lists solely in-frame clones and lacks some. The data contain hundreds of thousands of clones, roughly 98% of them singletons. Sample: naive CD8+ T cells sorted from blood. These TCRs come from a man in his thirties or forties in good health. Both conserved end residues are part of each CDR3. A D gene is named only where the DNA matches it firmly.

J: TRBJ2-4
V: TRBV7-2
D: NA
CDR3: CASGLTGNIQYF
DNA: TGTGCCAGCGGTTTGACAGGAAACATTCAGTACTTC

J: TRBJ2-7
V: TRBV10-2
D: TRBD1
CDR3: CASRGTERPYEQYF
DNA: TGCGCCAGCAGGGGGACAGAGAGGCCCTACGAGCAGTACTTC

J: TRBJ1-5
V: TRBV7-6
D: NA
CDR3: CASSLEGGPGPQHF
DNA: TGTGCCAGCAGCTTAGAGGGGGGCCCAGGGCCCCAGCATTTT

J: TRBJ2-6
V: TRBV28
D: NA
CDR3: CASSFMGVQGSGANVLTF
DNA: TGTGCCAGCAGTTTTATGGGCGTTCAGGGTTCTGGGGCCAACGTCCTGACTTTC

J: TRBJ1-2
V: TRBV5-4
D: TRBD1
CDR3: CASSPPDAQGVFGYTF
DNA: TGTGCCAGCAGCCCTCCCGACGCCCAGGGGGTGTTTGGCTACACCTTC

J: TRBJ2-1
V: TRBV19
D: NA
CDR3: CACSTGDRHNEQFF
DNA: TGTGCCTGCTCGACGGGAGACCGACACAATGAGCAGTTCTTC

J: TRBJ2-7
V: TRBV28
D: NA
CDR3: CASRARASYEQYF
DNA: TGTGCCTCCCGGGCTAGGGCCTCCTACGAGCAGTACTTC

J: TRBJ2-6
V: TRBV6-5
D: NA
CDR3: CASSRGDPGANVLTF
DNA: TGTGCCAGCAGTCGCGGGGATCCTGGGGCCAACGTCCTGACTTTC

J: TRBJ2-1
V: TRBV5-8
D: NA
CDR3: CASSFPRNPNEQFF
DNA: TGTGCCAGCAGCTTCCCCCGGAACCCCAATGAGCAGTTCTTC

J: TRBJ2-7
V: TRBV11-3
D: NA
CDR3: CASRTKAYEQYF
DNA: TGTGCCAGCAGAACAAAGGCCTACGAGCAGTACTTC

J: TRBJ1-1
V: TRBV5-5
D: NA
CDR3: CASSLALYTEAFF
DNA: TGTGCCAGCAGCTTGGCACTGTACACTGAAGCTTTCTTT

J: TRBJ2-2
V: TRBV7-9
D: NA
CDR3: CASSLDRELFF
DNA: TGTGCCAGCAGCTTAGACAGGGAGCTGTTTTTT

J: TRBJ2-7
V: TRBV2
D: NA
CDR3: CASSEVSASTSGEQYF
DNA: TGTGCCAGCAGTGAAGTTTCAGCGTCTACCTCGGGAGAGCAGTACTTC

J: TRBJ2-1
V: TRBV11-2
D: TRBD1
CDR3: CASSLAGGEQFF
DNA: TGTGCCAGCAGCTTAGCAGGGGGTGAGCAGTTCTTC

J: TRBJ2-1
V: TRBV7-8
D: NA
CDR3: CASSLATASPNEQFF
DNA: TGTGCCAGCAGCTTAGCTACTGCTAGCCCCAATGAGCAGTTCTTC

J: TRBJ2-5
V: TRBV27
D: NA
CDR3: CASSFGNLETQYF
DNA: TGTGCCAGCAGTTTCGGAAACCTGGAGACCCAGTACTTC

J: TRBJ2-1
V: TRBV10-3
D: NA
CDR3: CAISEPDRAQFF
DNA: TGTGCCATCAGTGAGCCGGACAGAGCGCAGTTCTTC

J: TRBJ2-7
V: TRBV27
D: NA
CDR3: CASSSLGGGRSQLYEQYF
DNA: TGTGCCAGCAGTTCTTTAGGAGGAGGTAGGTCACAACTCTACGAGCAGTACTTC

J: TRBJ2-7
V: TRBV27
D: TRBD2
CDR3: CASSLGSSGRFYEQYF
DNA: TGTGCCAGCAGTTTAGGAAGTAGCGGGAGGTTTTACGAGCAGTACTTC

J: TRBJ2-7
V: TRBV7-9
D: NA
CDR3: CASSRTSVYEQYF
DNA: TGTGCCAGCAGCCGGACATCGGTCTACGAGCAGTACTTC

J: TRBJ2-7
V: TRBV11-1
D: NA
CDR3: CASSFIGPAMGEQYF
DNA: TGTGCCAGCAGCTTCATAGGCCCCGCCATGGGCGAGCAGTACTTC

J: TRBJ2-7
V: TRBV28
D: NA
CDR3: CASSPAEGGDRSYEQYF
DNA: TGTGCCAGCAGCCCTGCGGAGGGTGGGGACAGATCCTACGAGCAGTACTTC